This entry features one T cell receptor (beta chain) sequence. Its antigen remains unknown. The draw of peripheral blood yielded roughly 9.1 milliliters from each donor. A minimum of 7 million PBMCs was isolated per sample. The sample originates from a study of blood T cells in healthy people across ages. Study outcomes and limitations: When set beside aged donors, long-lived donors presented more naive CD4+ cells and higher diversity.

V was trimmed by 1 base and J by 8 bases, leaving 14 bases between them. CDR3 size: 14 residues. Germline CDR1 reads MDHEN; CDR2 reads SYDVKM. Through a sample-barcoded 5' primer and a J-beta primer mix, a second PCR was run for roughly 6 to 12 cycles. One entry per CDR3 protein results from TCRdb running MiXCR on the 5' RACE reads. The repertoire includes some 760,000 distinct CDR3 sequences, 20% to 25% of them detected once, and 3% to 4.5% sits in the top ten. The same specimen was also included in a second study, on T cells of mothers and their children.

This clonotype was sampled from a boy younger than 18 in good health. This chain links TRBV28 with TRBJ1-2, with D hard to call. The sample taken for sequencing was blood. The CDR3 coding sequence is TGTGCCAGCAGTTTATTGGAGGGAATGGACGGCTACACCTTC. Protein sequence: CASSLLEGMDGYTF.